One and the same sample provided the 24 T cell receptor beta chains below, sequenced in a study of cytomegalovirus exposure and HLA in healthy donors. PCR used 60 Vbeta primers and 13 Jbeta primers. Some clones are missing from TCRdb's copy, which holds only in-frame ones; the method was immunoSEQ multiplex PCR. The sample holds 200,000 or so clones, 80% to 85% seen once. The sequencing input was PBMCs. The receptor set was obtained from a woman in her fifties or sixties in good health and CMV-seropositive.

This clone was counted between two and nine times. The chain couples TRBV6-1 to TRBJ2-7, with D perhaps matching TRBD1 (5 bases). Trimming removed 7 bases from V and 4 bases from J, with 8 bases in between. Germline V CDR1 and CDR2: MNHNS, SASEGT. CDR3 length equals 11 residues. CDR3 DNA sequence: TGTGCCAGCACCGACAGATACGAGCAGTACTTC. Protein sequence: CASTDRYEQYF.

This clone was detected only a few times. Other DNA sequences from this sample encode an identical CDR3 as well. This chain connects TRBV28 to TRBJ2-7; 11 bases are shared with TRBD2. The CDR3 extends over 17 amino acids. Trimming took 7 bases from V and 0 from J; bases not matched to a gene: 11. Germline V gene data show CDR1 as MDHEN and CDR2 as SYDVKM. The CDR3 loop is CASIGGLAVSSSYEQYF. The CDR3 nucleotides are TGTGCCAGCATTGGGGGACTAGCGGTTTCGAGCTCCTACGAGCAGTACTTC.

This chain joins TRBV28 and TRBJ2-1; 7 positions match TRBD2. V lost 7 bases, J lost 4 bases, and 7 bases stayed unmatched. The CDR3 is made up of 14 amino acids. The germline V gene encodes CDR1 MDHEN and CDR2 SYDVKM. The CDR3 DNA is TGTGCCAGCAAGGGCCGGGAGGCTTACAATGAGCAGTTCTTC. It is translated as CASKGREAYNEQFF.

This chain joins TRBV5-1 and TRBJ2-5; a possible D gene is TRBD2 (6 bases). The V end lost 8 bases, the J end lost 2 bases, and 16 bases lay between the germline ends. Germline V gene sequence: CDR1 SGHRS, CDR2 YFSETQ. This CDR3 has 14 residues. In nucleotides, the CDR3 is TGCGCCAGTAGCATGGAGGCGGGGCAAGAGACCCAGTACTTC. It translates to CASSMEAGQETQYF.

This chain links TRBV2 with TRBJ2-2; TRBD2 aligns across 8 bases. This CDR3 region has 15 residues. CDR1 SNHLY and CDR2 FYNNEI come from the germline V gene. Unmatched junction bases numbered 7, after V lost 6 bases and J lost 4 bases. CDR3 nucleotides: TGTGCCAGCAGAGCCGGGAGGGGAGCCACCGGGGAGCTGTTTTTT. It translates to CASRAGRGATGELFF.

V usage is TRBV9 and J usage is TRBJ1-3; D is perhaps TRBD1 (5 bases). Germline V lookup: CDR1 SGDLS, CDR2 YYNGEE. This CDR3 region has 17 residues. V lost 3 bases, J lost 0 bases, and 16 bases lay in between. The DNA of the CDR3 is TGTGCCAGCAGCGCGGAACCTACAGGACCCTCTGGAAACACCATATATTTT. This encodes CASSAEPTGPSGNTIYF.

The rearrangement links TRBV9 to TRBJ2-5; D is unclear. The J call may be incorrect, as the DNA end agrees better with TRBJ2-7. This CDR3 has 14 amino acids. Germline loops: CDR1 SGDLS, CDR2 YYNGEE. CDR3 sequence: CASSIDELPYEQYF. CDR3 in DNA: TGTGCCAGCAGCATAGATGAGCTTCCCTACGAGCAGTACTTC.

The chain has TRBV6-6 and TRBJ2-7, with 8 bases aligning to TRBD2. CDR3 length: 13 amino acids. Germline CDR1 reads MNHNY; CDR2 reads SVGAGI (reference sequence). The ends lost 7 bases at V and 1 base at J; junction bases unmatched: 3. The CDR3 reads CASTGGPSYEQYF. The DNA for the CDR3 is TGTGCCAGCACGGGGGGGCCATCCTACGAGCAGTACTTC.

The V call is TRBV28, the J call TRBJ2-1; tentative D call: TRBD2 (6 bases). The CDR3 extends over 15 amino acids. The V gene lost 4 bases and the J gene lost 0 bases, with 10 bases spanning the gap. CDR1 is MDHEN, CDR2 SYDVKM, per germline. The CDR3 coding sequence is TGTGCCAGCAGTTCCGGACTAACCTCCTACAATGAGCAGTTCTTC. Its protein is CASSSGLTSYNEQFF.

V and J are TRBV18 and TRBJ2-3; 12 nucleotides agree with TRBD2. After removal of 3 bases from V and 0 bases from J, the junction contained 7 bases not matched to a gene. The CDR3 has 18 amino acids. Per the germline V gene, CDR1 is KGHSH and CDR2 is LQKENI. Written as DNA, the CDR3 is TGTGCCAGCTCACCCCCTAGCGGGAGGGATCCTAGCACAGATACGCAGTATTTT. Translating it yields CASSPPSGRDPSTDTQYF.

This clone was picked up one time. The chain links TRBV19 to TRBJ2-1; 12 nucleotides agree with TRBD1. From germline, CDR1 is LNHDA and CDR2 SQIVND (reference sequence). The CDR3 spans 16 residues. The J segment lost 7 bases and the V segment lost 5 bases, leaving 9 bases of the junction unmatched. The CDR3 DNA follows: TGTGCCAGTAGTCTAGCCGGGACAGGGGGCCTAAATGAGCAGTTCTTC. Translated: CASSLAGTGGLNEQFF.

This chain links TRBV19 with TRBJ1-2; the D gene is possibly TRBD1 (5 bases). The CDR3 is 16 residues long. Looked up from germline, CDR1 is LNHDA and CDR2 is SQIVND (reference sequence). The V gene lost 5 bases and the J gene lost 4 bases, with 20 bases spanning the gap. The CDR3 is CASSPRPLTVSYGYTF. CDR3 nucleotides: TGTGCCAGTAGTCCTCGACCCTTGACAGTTTCCTATGGCTACACCTTC.

The genes are TRBV11-3 and TRBJ2-1; 9 bases align to TRBD2. V shed 3 bases, J shed 4 bases, and the junction held 4 bases outside the gene matches. Germline V gives CDR1 SGHNT, CDR2 YENEEA. CDR3 length equals 15 residues. For the CDR3, the DNA is TGTGCCAGCAGCTTGAGGCGGGAGGGTTACAATGAGCAGTTCTTC. Its protein product is CASSLRREGYNEQFF.

CDR3 amino acids: CASSTGLASSYEQYF. Written as DNA, the CDR3 is TGCGCCAGCAGCACCGGACTAGCGAGCTCCTACGAGCAGTACTTC. The V and J genes are TRBV5-1 and TRBJ2-5; 9 bases match TRBD2. TRBJ2-7 matches the DNA end more closely, so the J call is doubtful. The V gene's germline CDR1 is SGHRS and CDR2 YFSETQ. The CDR3 spans 15 residues.

The chain joins TRBV10-3 to TRBJ1-5; 10 bases map to TRBD1. The V segment lost 8 bases and the J segment 4 bases; nucleotides outside the gene matches: 5. This CDR3 has 14 residues. Germline-derived CDR1 and CDR2 are ENHRY and SYGVKD. CDR3 sequence reads: CAISRDRGNQPQHF. The DNA of the CDR3 is TGTGCCATCTCCAGGGACAGGGGAAATCAGCCCCAGCATTTT.

The rearrangement links TRBV25-1 to TRBJ2-3; D uncertain. Trimming removed 5 bases from V and 0 bases from J, with 6 bases in between. CDR3 size: 13 residues. The germline CDR1 and CDR2 sequences are MGHDK and SYGVNS. This CDR3 reads CASSPTSTDTQYF. The CDR3 bases are TGTGCCAGCAGTCCCACTAGCACAGATACGCAGTATTTT.

The rearrangement links TRBV6-5 to TRBJ1-1; the D is unclear. Germline V gives CDR1 MNHEY, CDR2 SVGAGI. V dropped 7 bases and J dropped 1 base, with 10 bases sitting between them. The CDR3 is 13 amino acids. CDR3 loop: CASNGEKNTEAFF. DNA of the CDR3: TGTGCCAGCAACGGGGAGAAGAACACTGAAGCTTTCTTT.

This clone was observed a handful of times. This chain joins TRBV9 and TRBJ2-1, with D unresolved. The length of the CDR3 is 16 residues. Looked up from germline, CDR1 is SGDLS and CDR2 is YYNGEE. Between the trimmed V and J ends, which lost 0 bases and 2 bases, there was a span of 12 bases. CDR3 nucleotides: TGTGCCAGCAGCGTAGTCCAAAGCGCCACCTACAATGAGCAGTTCTTC. Residues: CASSVVQSATYNEQFF.

About this clone: Relative to the germline gene, one junction end is altered; a read error may explain this. The CDR3 loop is CSSSLLPQGVEETQYF. The CDR3 bases are TGTTCCAGCAGCTTGCTCCCACAGGGGGTCGAGGAGACCCAGTACTTC. V usage is TRBV7-9 and J usage is TRBJ2-5; 8 bases agree with TRBD1. Germline CDR1 reads SEHNR; CDR2 reads FQNEAQ (reference sequence). The CDR3 runs to 16 residues.

The chain uses TRBV6-1 and TRBJ2-6; D gene ambiguous. V was trimmed by 7 bases and J by 4 bases, leaving 8 bases between them. CDR3 length: 13 residues. CDR1 is MNHNS, CDR2 SASEGT, per germline. CDR3 DNA: TGTGCCAGCACAGATCAGGGGGCCAACGTCCTGACTTTC. It translates to CASTDQGANVLTF.

This clone was recorded only once. This chain links TRBV19 with TRBJ1-1; no clear D. V was shortened by 3 bases and J by 1 base, with 6 bases between the two germline ends. Germline-derived CDR1 and CDR2 are LNHDA and SQIVND (reference sequence). The CDR3 is 13 residues long. This chain's CDR3 is CASSISTNTEAFF. The DNA for the CDR3 is TGTGCCAGTAGTATTAGCACGAACACTGAAGCTTTCTTT.

The CDR3 sequence: CASSPLTSGSDTQYF. The CDR3 DNA reads as TGTGCCAGCAGTCCATTGACTAGCGGGAGTGATACGCAGTATTTT. This chain joins TRBV2 and TRBJ2-3, with 12 bases lining up with TRBD2. Germline V CDR1 and CDR2: SNHLY, FYNNEI. This CDR3 has 15 residues. V lost 5 bases and J lost 6; bases outside the gene matches: 6.

This chain joins TRBV29-1 and TRBJ2-2, with no clear D. Trimming pared 7 bases from V and 5 bases from J, leaving 8 bases between. Germline V lookup: CDR1 SQVTM, CDR2 ANQGSEA. This CDR3 contains 11 residues. CDR3 region: CSATETGELFF. In DNA form, the CDR3 reads TGCAGCGCCACCGAGACCGGGGAGCTGTTTTTT.

The rearrangement uses TRBV5-1 and TRBJ2-7, with 9 bases lining up with TRBD1. The CDR3 runs 14 residues. Germline assignment: CDR1 SGHRS and CDR2 YFSETQ. V was clipped by 3 bases and J by 7 bases; unmatched bases: 8. The CDR3 DNA sequence: TGCGCCAGCAGCTCCCAACAGGGGGCGCAGGAGCAGTACTTC. This encodes CASSSQQGAQEQYF.